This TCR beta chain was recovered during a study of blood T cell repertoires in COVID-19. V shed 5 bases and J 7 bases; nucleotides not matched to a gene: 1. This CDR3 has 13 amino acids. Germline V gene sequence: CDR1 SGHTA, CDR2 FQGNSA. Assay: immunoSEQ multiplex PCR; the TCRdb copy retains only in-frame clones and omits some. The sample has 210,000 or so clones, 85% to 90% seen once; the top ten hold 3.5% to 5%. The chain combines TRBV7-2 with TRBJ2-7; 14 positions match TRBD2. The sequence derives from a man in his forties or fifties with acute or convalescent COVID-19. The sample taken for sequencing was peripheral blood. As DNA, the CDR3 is TGTGCCAGCAGCCGGACTAGCGGGAGGGAGCAGTACTTC. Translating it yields CASSRTSGREQYF.